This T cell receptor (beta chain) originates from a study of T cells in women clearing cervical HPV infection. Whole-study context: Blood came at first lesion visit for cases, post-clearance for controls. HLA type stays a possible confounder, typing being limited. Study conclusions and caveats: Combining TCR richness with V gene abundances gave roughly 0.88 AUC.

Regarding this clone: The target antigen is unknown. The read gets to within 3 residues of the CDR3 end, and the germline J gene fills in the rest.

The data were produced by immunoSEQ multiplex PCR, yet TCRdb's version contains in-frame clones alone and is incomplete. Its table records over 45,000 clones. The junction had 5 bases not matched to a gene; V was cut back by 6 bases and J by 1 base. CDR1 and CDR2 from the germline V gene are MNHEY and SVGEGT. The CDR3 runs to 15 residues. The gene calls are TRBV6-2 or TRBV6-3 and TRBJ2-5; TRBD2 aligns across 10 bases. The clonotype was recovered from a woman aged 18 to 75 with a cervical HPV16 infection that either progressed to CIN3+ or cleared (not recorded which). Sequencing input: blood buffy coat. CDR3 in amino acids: CASRSGGASQETQYF. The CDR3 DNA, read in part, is TGTGCCAGCAGGAGCGGGGGGGCATCCCAAGAGACC.